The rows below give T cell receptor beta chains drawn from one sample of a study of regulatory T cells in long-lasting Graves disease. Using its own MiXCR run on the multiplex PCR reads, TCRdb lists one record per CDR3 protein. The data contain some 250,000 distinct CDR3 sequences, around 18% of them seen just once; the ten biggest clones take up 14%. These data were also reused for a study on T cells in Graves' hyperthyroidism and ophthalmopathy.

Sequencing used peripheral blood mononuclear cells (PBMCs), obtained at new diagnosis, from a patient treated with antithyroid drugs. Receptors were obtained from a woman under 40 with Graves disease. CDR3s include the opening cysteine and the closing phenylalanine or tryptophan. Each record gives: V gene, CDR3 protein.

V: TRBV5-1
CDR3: CASSLVGNSNQPQHF

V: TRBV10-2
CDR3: CASRQASGNTIYF

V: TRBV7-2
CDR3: CASSLFRGQPQHF

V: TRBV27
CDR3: CASSLSTGVETQYF

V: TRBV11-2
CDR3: CASSLVTGGSQPQHF

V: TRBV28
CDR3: CASSSLGGTIYGYTF

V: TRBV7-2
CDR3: CASSLLAQRESEQFF

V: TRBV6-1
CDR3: CASMRGEARGTGELFF

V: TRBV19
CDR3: CASSIKGQGGSPLHF

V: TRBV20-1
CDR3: CSAPPADRVAEAFF

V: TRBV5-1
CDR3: CASSLGGAVDYGYTF